Below, 19 T cell receptor beta chains from the same sample are listed, as sequenced in a study of cytomegalovirus exposure and HLA in healthy donors. In the PCR, 60 Vbeta and 13 Jbeta primers were used. Profiling relied on immunoSEQ multiplex PCR, and the TCRdb table lists in-frame clones only, not all of them. In the table there are 200,000 to 250,000 clones, roughly four fifths of which are singletons. Sequencing used PBMCs. The receptor set was obtained from a girl between 5 and 17 years old in good health and CMV-seronegative.

This clone was seen only once. V and J are TRBV25-1 and TRBJ2-7; 9 bases match TRBD1. Looked up from germline, CDR1 is MGHDK and CDR2 is SYGVNS. CDR3 size: 15 residues. V shed 4 bases, J shed 7 bases, and the junction held 11 bases outside the gene matches. The CDR3 bases are TGTGCCAGCAGTGGGTCCGGGACAGGGACCGAAGAGCAGTACTTC. Its translation: CASSGSGTGTEEQYF.

The chain links TRBV18 to TRBJ1-4, with D maybe TRBD1 (5 bases). This CDR3 spans 16 amino acids. Deletions cut 2 bases from V and 0 bases from J, with 10 bases between. Per the germline V gene, CDR1 is KGHSH and CDR2 is LQKENI. CDR3 coding DNA: TGTGCCAGCTCACCAGGGACTCCTGCAACTAATGAAAAACTGTTTTTT. This sequence encodes CASSPGTPATNEKLFF.

The chain has TRBV6-1 and TRBJ2-2; TRBD2 matches at 8 bases. V was clipped by 7 bases and J by 6 bases; unmatched bases: 10. Germline V gene sequence: CDR1 MNHNS, CDR2 SASEGT. The CDR3 runs to 15 residues. The CDR3 protein is CASTPRSGSPGELFF. CDR3 sequence (DNA): TGTGCCAGCACCCCGAGAAGCGGGAGTCCCGGGGAGCTGTTTTTT.

The V gene is TRBV29-1, the J gene TRBJ1-1; D is uncertain. From germline, CDR1 is SQVTM and CDR2 ANQGSEA. This CDR3 region has 13 residues. The V end was cut by 4 bases, the J end by 0 bases, with 9 bases between. The CDR3 loop reads CSVVPNMNTEAFF. In DNA, the CDR3 is TGCAGCGTTGTCCCAAACATGAACACTGAAGCTTTCTTT.

The chain has TRBV18 and TRBJ2-1; 7 nucleotides agree with TRBD2. The CDR3 consists of 14 residues. J was trimmed by 9 bases and V by 3 bases; bases with no gene match: 8. Germline lookup yields CDR1 KGHSH and CDR2 LQKENI. The CDR3 DNA sequence: TGTGCCAGCTCACCTCAGACTAGCTCAAGTGAGCAGTTCTTC. Encoded protein: CASSPQTSSSEQFF.

This clone was detected a few times. The chain has TRBV4-2 and TRBJ2-1, with D possibly TRBD1 on 6 matching bases. CDR1 and CDR2 (germline): LGHNA, YNFKEQ. This CDR3 region has 15 residues. The V end was cut by 1 base, the J end by 4 bases, with 11 bases between. The CDR3 sequence: CASSQGEDRYNEQFF. Here the CDR3 DNA reads TGTGCCAGCAGCCAAGGCGAAGACAGGTACAATGAGCAGTTCTTC.

The CDR3 is CASSELGGGSATLAKNIQYF. For the CDR3, the DNA is TGTGCCAGCAGTGAGCTAGGCGGCGGGAGTGCGACGTTAGCCAAAAACATTCAGTACTTC. This chain joins TRBV2 and TRBJ2-4, with 7 bases that match TRBD2. V shed 3 bases and J 0 bases; nucleotides not matched to a gene: 17. The CDR3 covers 20 residues. Germline V lookup: CDR1 SNHLY, CDR2 FYNNEI.

CDR3: CSVFIGAGDTQYF. As DNA, the CDR3 is TGCAGCGTTTTCATCGGGGCGGGGGATACGCAGTATTTT. This chain uses TRBV29-1 with TRBJ2-3; possible D gene TRBD2, 6 bases. CDR1 and CDR2 (germline): SQVTM, ANQGSEA. CDR3 length: 13 residues. Trimming left V 5 bases short and J 6 bases short, with 15 bases between.

The V call is TRBV9, the J call TRBJ2-1, with a possible D match to TRBD1 (5 bases). Germline V gene sequence: CDR1 SGDLS, CDR2 YYNGEE. The CDR3 sequence is 15 residues long. The V end lost 4 bases, the J end lost 4 bases, and 15 bases lay between the germline ends. The CDR3 DNA follows: TGTGCCAGCAGCTCCCGCCTGGGGCTTTACAATGAGCAGTTCTTC. Protein sequence: CASSSRLGLYNEQFF.

The rearrangement joins TRBV4-2 to TRBJ2-7; perhaps TRBD2 as D (6 bases). Germline assignment: CDR1 LGHNA and CDR2 YNFKEQ. V lost 1 base and J 0 bases, leaving 16 bases between the germline ends. This CDR3 has 17 residues. The CDR3: CASSQGLGGGSSYEQYF. The CDR3 nucleotides are TGTGCCAGCAGCCAAGGATTAGGTGGGGGGAGCTCCTACGAGCAGTACTTC.

The CDR3 loop is CASSIPLGQGSTDTQYF. For the CDR3, the DNA is TGTGCCAGCAGCATTCCCCTAGGACAGGGATCCACAGATACGCAGTATTTT. The chain joins TRBV7-8 to TRBJ2-3, with TRBD1 matching over 8 bases. In germline, CDR1 is SGHVS, CDR2 FQNEAQ. The V and J ends lost 5 bases and 2 bases, in that order; junction bases with no gene match: 12. The CDR3 extends over 17 amino acids.

This clone has a single count. The rearrangement joins TRBV6-5 to TRBJ2-7, with TRBD1 matching over 9 bases. Germline V gene data show CDR1 as MNHEY and CDR2 as SVGAGI. V lost 7 bases to trimming and J lost 3 bases; unmatched junction nucleotides: 10. The CDR3 consists of 15 residues. Here the CDR3 reads CASTNTGTGNYEQYF. Written as DNA, the CDR3 is TGTGCCAGCACCAATACCGGGACAGGGAACTACGAGCAGTACTTC.

The chain carries TRBV7-9 and TRBJ1-1, with TRBD1 matching over 10 bases. The germline gives CDR1 SEHNR, CDR2 FQNEAQ (reference sequence). V shed 5 bases and J 5 bases; nucleotides not matched to a gene: 8. The CDR3 consists of 15 residues. CDR3 sequence: CASSVAGTGDTEAFF. The CDR3 nucleotides read TGTGCCAGCAGCGTGGCCGGGACAGGGGATACTGAAGCTTTCTTT.

The V gene is TRBV5-1, the J gene TRBJ1-4; TRBD1 agrees at 10 bases. Germline CDR1 reads SGHRS; CDR2 reads YFSETQ. V dropped 4 bases and J dropped 6; count of bases not matched to a gene: 6. This CDR3 is 15 amino acids long. The CDR3 region is CASSRDRGQDEKLFF. The CDR3 DNA is TGCGCCAGCAGCCGAGACAGGGGGCAGGATGAAAAACTGTTTTTT.

This chain joins TRBV10-2 and TRBJ2-7; 7 bases align to TRBD2. V lost 4 bases, J lost 4 bases, and 1 base stayed unmatched. The CDR3 spans 12 residues. Germline lookup yields CDR1 WSHSY and CDR2 SAAADI. CDR3 in DNA: TGCGCCAGCAGTGGCGGGAGTTACGAGCAGTACTTC. Translating it yields CASSGGSYEQYF.

V gene TRBV28 combines with J gene TRBJ2-1; a weak D match, TRBD1 (6 bases). The germline V gene encodes CDR1 MDHEN and CDR2 SYDVKM. The V gene lost 7 bases and the J gene lost 13 bases, with 20 bases spanning the gap. The length of the CDR3 is 13 residues. CDR3 nucleotides: TGTGCCAGCACCCCGACCGGGACACCAGGTCAGTTCTTC. Amino acids: CASTPTGTPGQFF.

The V and J genes are TRBV27 and TRBJ2-6; the match to TRBD1 covers 7 bases. Germline CDR1 is MNHEY and CDR2 is SMNVEV (reference sequence). Trimming removed 5 bases from V and 4 bases from J; junction bases left unmatched: 14. This CDR3 has 18 residues. CDR3 bases: TGTGCCAGCAGTATGACAGGGCAACGGCTGGGAGGGGCCAACGTCCTGACTTTC. This codes for CASSMTGQRLGGANVLTF.

The DNA of the CDR3 is TGTGCCAGCATCGGGGAGAGCTCCTATAATTCACCCCTCCACTTT. Its translation is CASIGESSYNSPLHF. The chain uses TRBV7-9 and TRBJ1-6; D remains ambiguous. Trimming took 7 bases from V and 0 from J, leaving 10 bases between them. Looked up from germline, CDR1 is SEHNR and CDR2 is FQNEAQ (reference sequence). This CDR3 has 15 residues. Based on the CDR3 plus reference TRBV7-9 and TRBJ1-6, the full variable domain is DTGVSQNPRHKITKRGQNVTFRCDPISEHNRLYWYRQTLGQGPEFLTYFQNEAQLEKSRLLSDRFSAERPKGSFSTLEIQRTEQGDSAMYLCASIGESSYNSPLHFGNGTRLTVT.

This sequence joins TRBV6-5 and TRBJ2-1; D is perhaps TRBD2 (6 bases). In germline, CDR1 is MNHEY, CDR2 SVGAGI. The CDR3 length is 13 residues. Between the trimmed V and J ends, which lost 5 bases and 5 bases, there was a span of 10 bases. The CDR3 DNA reads as TGTGCCAGCAGTAGGGGACTCCACAATGAGCAGTTCTTC. It specifies CASSRGLHNEQFF.